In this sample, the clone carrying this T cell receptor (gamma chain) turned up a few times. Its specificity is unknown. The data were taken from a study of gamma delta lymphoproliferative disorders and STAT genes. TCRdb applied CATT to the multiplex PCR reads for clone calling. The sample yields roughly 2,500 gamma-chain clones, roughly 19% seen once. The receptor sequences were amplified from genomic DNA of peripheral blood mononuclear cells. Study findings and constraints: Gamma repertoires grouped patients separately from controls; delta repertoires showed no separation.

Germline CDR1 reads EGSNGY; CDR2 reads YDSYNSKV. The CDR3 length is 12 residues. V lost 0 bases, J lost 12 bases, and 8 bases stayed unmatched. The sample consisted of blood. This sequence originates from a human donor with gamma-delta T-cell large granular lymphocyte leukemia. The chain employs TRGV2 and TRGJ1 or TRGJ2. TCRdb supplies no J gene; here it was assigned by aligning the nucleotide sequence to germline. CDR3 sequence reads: CATWDGLTGKLF. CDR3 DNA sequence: TGTGCCACCTGGGACGGGCTAACGGGGAAACTCTTT.